This entry lists 9 T cell receptor beta chains sequenced from one sample in a study of cytomegalovirus exposure and HLA in healthy donors. PCR involved 60 Vbeta and 13 Jbeta primers. Here immunoSEQ multiplex PCR was the method, and the copy in TCRdb shows in-frame clones only, minus some. The data contain approximately 160,000 clones, about 68% of them singletons. Sequencing was done on a sample of PBMCs. The receptors stem from a man younger than 30 in good health and CMV-seronegative.

This clone was observed a few times. The V call is TRBV19, the J call TRBJ1-5, with a possible D match to TRBD1 (5 bases). The CDR3 contains 13 residues. The V gene lost 3 bases and the J gene lost 11 bases, with 14 bases spanning the gap. Germline V lookup: CDR1 LNHDA, CDR2 SQIVND (reference sequence). The DNA of the CDR3 is TGTGCCAGTAGTATCGGGACTGGTGGGTCCCAGCATTTT. It codes for CASSIGTGGSQHF.

This clone was seen more than once but under ten times. This sequence joins TRBV23-1 and TRBJ2-7; D may be TRBD2 (6 bases). TRBV23-1 is placed among ORFs of uncertain function. The CDR3 has 16 amino acids. V lost 4 bases and J 1 base, leaving 17 bases between the germline ends. The CDR3 loop is CASSREHPGTSYEQYF. The CDR3 bases are TGCGCCAGCAGTCGGGAGCATCCGGGGACTTCCTACGAGCAGTACTTC.

This chain links TRBV7-2 with TRBJ2-5; 10 bases are a match to TRBD2. Germline CDR1 is SGHTA and CDR2 is FQGNSA. This CDR3 comprises 15 residues. V shed 4 bases and J 5 bases; nucleotides not matched to a gene: 7. Here the CDR3 reads CASSSTSGKGETQYF. The CDR3 DNA follows: TGTGCCAGCAGCTCAACTAGCGGGAAGGGGGAGACCCAGTACTTC.

The chain uses TRBV7-2 and TRBJ2-3; 9 bases fit TRBD2. Trimming removed 3 bases from V and 6 bases from J; junction bases left unmatched: 4. The CDR3 loop spans 14 amino acids. Germline V gives CDR1 SGHTA, CDR2 FQGNSA. The CDR3 nucleotides are TGTGCCAGCAGCTTTAGCGGGAGCCCGGATACGCAGTATTTT. Translating gives CASSFSGSPDTQYF.

This clone was seen once. V usage is TRBV2 and J usage is TRBJ2-1; the D gene is possibly TRBD2 (6 bases). Germline V gene sequence: CDR1 SNHLY, CDR2 FYNNEI. Deletions cut 6 bases from V and 6 bases from J, with 24 bases between. This CDR3 is built from 17 residues. This chain's CDR3 is CASRALGSAGWGNEQFF. CDR3 bases: TGTGCCAGCAGAGCCCTAGGGTCAGCGGGCTGGGGCAATGAGCAGTTCTTC.

The chain combines TRBV15 with TRBJ1-1; D might be TRBD1 (6 bases). V was shortened by 0 bases and J by 7 bases, with 18 bases between the two germline ends. The germline gives CDR1 LNHNV, CDR2 YYDKDF (reference sequence). The CDR3 extends over 16 amino acids. The CDR3 sequence: CATSRDLVQGPVEAFF. CDR3 DNA: TGTGCCACCAGCAGAGATCTGGTACAGGGCCCAGTTGAAGCTTTCTTT.

This clone was detected only a few times. The chain combines TRBV2 with TRBJ2-2, with unresolved D. The CDR3 has 13 residues. V was pared by 2 bases and J by 8 bases, with 9 bases between. The germline CDR1 and CDR2 sequences are SNHLY and FYNNEI. CDR3 DNA sequence: TGTGCCAGCAGTGAACTAGTTGGGGGGGAGCTGTTTTTT. This gives the protein CASSELVGGELFF.

This clone has a handful of counts. This chain joins TRBV5-4 and TRBJ1-1, with a weak D call TRBD1 (6 bases). V lost 4 bases and J lost 6, with 19 bases in between. Germline V gene lookup returns CDR1 SGHNT and CDR2 YYREEE (reference sequence). The CDR3 contains 15 residues. The CDR3 DNA sequence: TGTGCCAGCAGCCTAAAGGAGGGGGGGTTCGCTGAAGCTTTCTTT. Amino acids: CASSLKEGGFAEAFF.

This clone came up a few times. The gene calls are TRBV11-2 and TRBJ2-1, with 8 bases matching TRBD2. J gave up 3 bases and V 0 bases, and 1 base lay outside the gene matches. This CDR3 spans 15 amino acids. Germline-derived CDR1 and CDR2 are SGHAT and FQNNGV. CDR3 DNA: TGTGCCAGCAGCTTAGAGAGCGGGGGCTACAATGAGCAGTTCTTC. It translates to CASSLESGGYNEQFF.